The 11 T cell receptor beta chains below were found in one sample sequenced in a study of shared clonotypes between healthy human individuals. Only in-frame clones appear in the TCRdb table, and some are missing; sequencing was by immunoSEQ multiplex PCR. The sample carries about 870,000 clones, around 93% recorded once. Naive CD8 cells lacked CD45RO and underwent positive selection for CCR7, leaving out terminally differentiated effector memory CD45RA+ cells. The sequenced sample consisted of naive CD8+ T cells sorted from blood. Receptors originate from a man aged 30-40 years in good health.

The rearrangement uses TRBV6-5 and TRBJ2-5, with D maybe TRBD2 (5 bases). Trimming shortened V by 0 bases and J by 1 base, and 9 bases separated the two germline ends. Germline CDR1 is MNHEY and CDR2 is SVGAGI. CDR3 length equals 15 residues. CDR3 loop: CASSYSDFFQETQYF. The CDR3 nucleotides read TGTGCCAGCAGTTACTCGGACTTTTTCCAAGAGACCCAGTACTTC.

CDR3 bases: TGTGCCAGCACGCCGGTTGGGGCCAAAAACATTCAGTACTTC. Protein sequence: CASTPVGAKNIQYF. The J gene is TRBJ2-4, the V gene TRBV28; D not certain. Trimming pared 7 bases from V and 1 base from J, leaving 11 bases between. CDR1 MDHEN and CDR2 SYDVKM come from the germline V gene. The CDR3 contains 14 residues.

The CDR3 DNA follows: TGTGCCAGCGACCTAGGATCAAGCTCCTACAATGAGCAGTTCTTC. Protein sequence: CASDLGSSSYNEQFF. The chain has TRBV7-9 and TRBJ2-1, with D unresolved. CDR3 length: 15 residues. The V gene's germline CDR1 is SEHNR and CDR2 FQNEAQ (reference sequence). Deletions cut 8 bases from V and 0 bases from J, with 14 bases between.

With regard to this clone: The same CDR3 can be traced to other DNA sequences in this sample. The rearrangement joins TRBV11-2 to TRBJ2-3; no clear D. Germline values: CDR1 SGHAT, CDR2 FQNNGV. The CDR3 totals 11 residues. V was shortened by 4 bases and J by 2 bases, with 1 base between the two germline ends. The CDR3 region has the DNA TGTGCCAGCAGCTCCACAGATACGCAGTATTTT. This codes for CASSSTDTQYF.

The V gene is TRBV7-2, the J gene TRBJ1-2; unclear D gene. The CDR3 has 12 amino acids. V lost 5 bases to trimming and J lost 8 bases, with 12 bases between them. The germline V gene encodes CDR1 SGHTA and CDR2 FQGNSA. This CDR3 is CASSPASPGYTF. Written as DNA, the CDR3 is TGTGCCAGCAGCCCCGCCAGTCCGGGCTACACCTTC. The full variable domain, with the rest looked up from reference TRBV7-2 and TRBJ1-2, is GAGVSQSPSNKVTEKGKDVELRCDPISGHTALYWYRQSLGQGLEFLIYFQGNSAPDKSGLPSDRFSAERTGGSVSTLTIQRTQQEDSAVYLCASSPASPGYTFGSGTRLTVV.

The DNA of the CDR3 is TGTGCCAGCAGTGAAGAGCCGACCGGGAGGAGTCAGCCCCAGCATTTT. As protein: CASSEEPTGRSQPQHF. This sequence joins TRBV6-1 and TRBJ1-5; no definite D call. The CDR3 totals 16 residues. Between the trimmed V and J ends, which lost 1 base and 6 bases, there was a span of 16 bases. Looked up from germline, CDR1 is MNHNS and CDR2 is SASEGT.

The chain recombines TRBV5-6 with TRBJ1-2; possibly TRBD1 for D (6 bases). Germline CDR1 and CDR2: SGHDT and YYEEEE. The CDR3 sequence is 13 residues long. Trimming stripped 6 bases from V and 8 bases from J, with 17 bases between. CDR3 coding DNA: TGTGCCAGCACGCTCTTTCAGGGGAAGGGCTACACCTTC. This encodes CASTLFQGKGYTF.

The V and J genes are TRBV5-8 and TRBJ2-7; the D gene is possibly TRBD1 (6 bases). Germline V gene sequence: CDR1 SGHTS, CDR2 YDEGEE. The V gene lost 2 bases and the J gene lost 0 bases, with 9 bases spanning the gap. The length of the CDR3 is 14 residues. CDR3 residues: CASSFRDNSYEQYF. Here the CDR3 DNA reads TGTGCCAGCAGCTTCCGGGACAACTCCTACGAGCAGTACTTC.

The chain couples TRBV5-6 to TRBJ2-7; 7 bases align to TRBD2. Germline loops: CDR1 SGHDT, CDR2 YYEEEE. The CDR3 runs to 15 residues. Trimming took 3 bases from V and 2 from J; bases not matched to a gene: 8. The CDR3 nucleotides are TGTGCCAGCAGCTCGGATCGGCTAGCGGCCTACGAGCAGTACTTC. The encoded protein is CASSSDRLAAYEQYF.

V is TRBV9 and J is TRBJ2-7, with TRBD1 identical over 9 bases. Germline CDR1 SGDLS, CDR2 YYNGEE. Trimming took 3 bases from V and 5 from J; bases not matched to a gene: 6. This CDR3 region has 14 residues. The CDR3 nucleotides read TGTGCCAGCAGCGCGGGACAGGGAGACGACGAGCAGTACTTC. This encodes CASSAGQGDDEQYF.

The chain has TRBV4-1 and TRBJ2-3, with 9 bases lining up with TRBD1. Germline-derived CDR1 and CDR2 are MGHRA and YSYEKL. The J segment lost 3 bases and the V segment lost 1 base, leaving 2 bases of the junction unmatched. The CDR3 has 15 residues. The CDR3 region has the DNA TGCGCCAGCAGCCAAGCCGGGACAGGGACAGATACGCAGTATTTT. It encodes CASSQAGTGTDTQYF.